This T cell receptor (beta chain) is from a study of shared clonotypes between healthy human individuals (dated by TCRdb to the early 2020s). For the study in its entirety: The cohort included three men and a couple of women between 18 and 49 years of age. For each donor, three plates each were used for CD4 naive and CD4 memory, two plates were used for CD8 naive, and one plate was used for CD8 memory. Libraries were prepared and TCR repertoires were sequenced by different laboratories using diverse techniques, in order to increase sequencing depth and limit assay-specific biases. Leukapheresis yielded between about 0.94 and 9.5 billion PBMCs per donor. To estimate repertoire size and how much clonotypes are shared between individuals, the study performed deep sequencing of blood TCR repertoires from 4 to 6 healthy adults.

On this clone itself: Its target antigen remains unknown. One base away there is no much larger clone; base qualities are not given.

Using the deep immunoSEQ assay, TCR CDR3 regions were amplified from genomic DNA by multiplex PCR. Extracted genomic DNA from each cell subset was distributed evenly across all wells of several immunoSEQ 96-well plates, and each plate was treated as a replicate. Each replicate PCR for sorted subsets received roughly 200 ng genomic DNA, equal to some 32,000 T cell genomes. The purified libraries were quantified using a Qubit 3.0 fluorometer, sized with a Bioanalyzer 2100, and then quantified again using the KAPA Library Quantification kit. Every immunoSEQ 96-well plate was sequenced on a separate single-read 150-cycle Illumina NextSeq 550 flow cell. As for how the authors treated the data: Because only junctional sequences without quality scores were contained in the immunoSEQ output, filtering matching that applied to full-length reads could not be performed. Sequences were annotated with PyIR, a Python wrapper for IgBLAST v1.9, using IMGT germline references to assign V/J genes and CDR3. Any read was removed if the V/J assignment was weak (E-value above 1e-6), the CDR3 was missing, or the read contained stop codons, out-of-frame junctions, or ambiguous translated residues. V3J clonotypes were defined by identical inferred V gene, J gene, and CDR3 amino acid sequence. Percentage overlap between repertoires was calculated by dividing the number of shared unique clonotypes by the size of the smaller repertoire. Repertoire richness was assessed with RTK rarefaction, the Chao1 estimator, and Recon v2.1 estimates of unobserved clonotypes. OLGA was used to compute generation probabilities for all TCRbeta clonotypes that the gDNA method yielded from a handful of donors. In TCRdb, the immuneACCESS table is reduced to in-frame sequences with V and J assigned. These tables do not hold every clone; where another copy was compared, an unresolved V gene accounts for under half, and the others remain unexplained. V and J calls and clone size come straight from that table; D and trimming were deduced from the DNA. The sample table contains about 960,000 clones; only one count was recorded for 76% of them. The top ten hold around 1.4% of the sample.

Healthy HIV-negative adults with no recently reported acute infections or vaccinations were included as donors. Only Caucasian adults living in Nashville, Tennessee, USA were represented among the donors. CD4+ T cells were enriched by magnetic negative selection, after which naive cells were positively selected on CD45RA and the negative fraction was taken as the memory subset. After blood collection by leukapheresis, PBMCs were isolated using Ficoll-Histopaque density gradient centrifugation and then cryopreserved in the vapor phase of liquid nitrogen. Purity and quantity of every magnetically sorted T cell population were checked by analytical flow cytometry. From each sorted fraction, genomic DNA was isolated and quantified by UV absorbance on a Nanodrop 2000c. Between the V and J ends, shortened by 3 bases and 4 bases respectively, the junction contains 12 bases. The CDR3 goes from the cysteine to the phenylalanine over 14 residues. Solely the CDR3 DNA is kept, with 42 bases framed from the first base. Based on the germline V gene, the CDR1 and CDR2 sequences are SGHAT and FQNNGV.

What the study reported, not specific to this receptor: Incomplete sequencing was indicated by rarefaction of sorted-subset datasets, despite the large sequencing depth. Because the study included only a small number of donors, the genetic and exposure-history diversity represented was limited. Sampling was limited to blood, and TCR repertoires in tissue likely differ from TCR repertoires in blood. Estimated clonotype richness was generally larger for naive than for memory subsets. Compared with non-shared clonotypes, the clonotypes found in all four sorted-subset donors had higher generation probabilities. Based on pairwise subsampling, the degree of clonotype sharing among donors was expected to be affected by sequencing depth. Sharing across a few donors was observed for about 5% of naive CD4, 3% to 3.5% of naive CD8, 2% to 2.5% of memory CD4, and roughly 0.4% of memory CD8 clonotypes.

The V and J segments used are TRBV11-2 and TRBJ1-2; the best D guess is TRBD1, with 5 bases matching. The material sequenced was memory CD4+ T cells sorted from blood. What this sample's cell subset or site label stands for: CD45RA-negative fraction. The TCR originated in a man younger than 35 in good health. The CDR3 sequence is CASSLGGTSYGYTF. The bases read TGTGCCAGCAGCTTGGGAGGGACTAGCTATGGCTACACCTTC.